The source of this T cell receptor beta chain is a study of CD4+ T cells in melanoma (dated by TCRdb to the early 2020s). For context, the study as a whole: The study investigated neoantigen-specific CD4+ T cells in human melanoma.

On the study overall, not on this receptor specifically: Neoantigen-specific CD4+ T cells in melanoma were reported to show diverse differentiation states. Neoantigen-specific CD4+ T cells were reported to be correlated with the function of CD8+ T cells, macrophages and B cells.

Library construction relied on the immunoSEQ multiplex PCR assay. What TCRdb holds here is the immuneACCESS table cut down to in-frame rearrangements. Part of the clones is not present; checked against another copy, under half of the missing clones reflect an unresolved V gene, and the others are unexplained. Here the sample has about 110,000 clones; 80% to 95% occur a single time. About 3.5% of the sample belongs to the ten largest clones. The donors were people with melanoma. Worth noting for this clone: Its antigen remains undetermined. Base-call qualities are not available, and no considerably larger clone is one nucleotide away.

This receptor was identified in a human donor with melanoma. Sequenced: peripheral blood.

The CDR3 here reads CASTLQGRMNGYTF. At the DNA level, the sequence is TGTGCCAGCACCCTTCAGGGCAGGATGAATGGCTACACCTTC. The rearrangement combines TRBV28 with TRBJ1-2; tentative D gene TRBD1, with 5 bases matching. The junction carries 18 bases between V and J, which are trimmed by 7 bases and 6 bases respectively. From cysteine to phenylalanine, the CDR3 is 14 amino acids long. Of the read, only the CDR3 DNA is kept; its 42 bases are in frame from base 1. CDR1 MDHEN and CDR2 SYDVKM are derived from the germline V gene.